A selection of T cell receptor beta chains follows, all from one sample in a study of Ad26.COV2.S vaccination and SARS-CoV-2 variants. Some clones are missing from TCRdb's copy, which holds only in-frame ones; the method was immunoSEQ multiplex PCR. This sample has about 680,000 clones, with roughly 90% found just once. The source material was peripheral blood, sampled in a trial of Ad26.COV2.S vaccine versus placebo. The origin of the receptors is a person aged 18 to 59 who received the Ad26.COV2.S COVID-19 vaccine or a placebo. CDR3s include the opening cysteine and the closing phenylalanine or tryptophan. D genes are given only for firm matches. Size is stated for part of the rows, as once, few or many counts, or as a class when the clone is expanded.

CAISGDRGQETQYF	TGTGCCATCAGTGGGGACAGGGGCCAAGAGACCCAGTACTTC	TRBV10-3	TRBJ2-5	.	TRBD1
CACRTSGRRDLYNEQFF	TGTGCCTGCCGGACTAGCGGGAGAAGGGATTTGTACAATGAGCAGTTCTTC	TRBV30	TRBJ2-1	once	TRBD2
CAIRGKGHPGSYEQYF	TGTGCCATCAGAGGCAAGGGACATCCTGGCTCCTACGAGCAGTACTTC	TRBV10-3	TRBJ2-7	.	.
CASRRQGARTGELFF	TGTGCCAGCAGGCGACAGGGGGCGCGTACCGGGGAGCTGTTTTTT	TRBV5-6	TRBJ2-2	.	TRBD1
CASSYRRGNGNQPQHF	TGTGCCAGCAGTTACCGTAGGGGGAATGGCAATCAGCCCCAGCATTTT	TRBV6-2/TRBV6-3	TRBJ1-5	.	.
CASTTGSQPQHF	TGTGCCAGCACGACGGGGAGCCAGCCCCAGCATTTT	TRBV6-5	TRBJ1-5	few	.
CASSVAGTSGLKGEQFF	TGCGCCAGCAGTGTCGCCGGGACTAGCGGGCTAAAGGGTGAGCAGTTCTTC	TRBV10-1	TRBJ2-1	.	TRBD2
CASSLAPANTGELFF	TGCGCCAGCAGCTTGGCGCCCGCGAACACCGGGGAGCTGTTTTTT	TRBV5-1	TRBJ2-2	.	.
CASSQEGGQGYGYTF	TGCGCCAGCAGCCAAGAAGGGGGACAGGGGTATGGCTACACCTTC	TRBV4-3	TRBJ1-2	.	TRBD1
CASNTNGEQYF	TGTGCCAGCAACACCAATGGCGAGCAGTACTTC	TRBV6-6	TRBJ2-7	few	.
CASSDNQDSPNEKLFF	TGTGCCAGCAGTGATAACCAGGACAGCCCGAATGAAAAACTGTTTTTT	TRBV25-1	TRBJ1-4	.	.
CASSFRWSGGRNEQFF	TGTGCCAGCAGCTTCCGTTGGAGCGGGGGGAGGAATGAGCAGTTCTTC	TRBV14	TRBJ2-1	.	TRBD2
CASSEQGPYNEQFF	TGTGCCAGCAGTGAACAGGGCCCCTACAATGAGCAGTTCTTC	TRBV6-1	TRBJ2-1	.	.
CAISIAGRSYEQYF	TGTGCCATCAGTATAGCGGGGCGGTCCTACGAGCAGTACTTC	TRBV10-3	TRBJ2-7	.	TRBD2
CAWSVAEETQYF	TGTGCCTGGAGTGTAGCGGAAGAGACCCAGTACTTC	TRBV30	TRBJ2-5	.	.
CASSPRSAGGYEQYF	TGTGCCAGCAGCCCCCGTAGTGCCGGCGGCTACGAGCAGTACTTC	TRBV9	TRBJ2-7	.	.
CASSLLSGNTIYF	TGTGCCAGCAGCTTGTTGTCTGGAAACACCATATATTTT	TRBV5-5	TRBJ1-3	.	.
CASSLRFPYEQYF	TGTGCCAGCAGTTTACGATTCCCCTACGAGCAGTACTTC	TRBV27	TRBJ2-7	.	.
CASSPTGNYGYTF	TGTGCCAGCAGCCCGACAGGGAACTATGGCTACACCTTC	TRBV6-6	TRBJ1-2	few	TRBD1
CASSQDGGPRQETQYF	TGTGCCAGCAGCCAAGATGGGGGGCCCCGCCAAGAGACCCAGTACTTC	TRBV4-2	TRBJ2-5	few	.
CASSLALLSDTQYF	TGTGCCAGCAGCTTAGCCCTTCTATCAGATACGCAGTATTTT	TRBV11-2	TRBJ2-3	.	.
CASGGSTGQPQHF	TGTGCCAGCGGAGGGTCCACAGGGCAGCCCCAGCATTTT	TRBV27	TRBJ1-5	.	.
CASSQDSFRGLGELFF	TGTGCCAGCAGCCAAGATTCATTCAGGGGATTGGGGGAGCTGTTTTTT	TRBV14	TRBJ2-2	.	.
CASRTGFSNSPLHF	TGTGCCAGCAGAACAGGGTTTAGTAATTCACCCCTCCACTTT	TRBV28	TRBJ1-6	.	.
CASSSLAGLTDTQYF	TGTGCCAGTAGTAGCCTAGCGGGTCTCACAGATACGCAGTATTTT	TRBV19	TRBJ2-3	.	TRBD2
CASRSGPTDTQYF	TGCGCCAGCAGGTCTGGCCCCACAGATACGCAGTATTTT	TRBV5-1	TRBJ2-3	.	.
CAWSVLRVGSYGYTF	TGTGCCTGGAGTGTACTCAGAGTGGGTTCCTATGGCTACACCTTC	TRBV30	TRBJ1-2	.	.
CASSLTGYEQYF	TGTGCCAGCAGCTTGACAGGGTACGAGCAGTACTTC	TRBV13	TRBJ2-7	.	TRBD1
CASSFVGGRAGANVLTF	TGTGCCAGCAGCTTCGTCGGGGGGCGGGCTGGGGCCAACGTCCTGACTTTC	TRBV5-8	TRBJ2-6	.	.
CASSYSLGNQETQYF	TGTGCCAGCAGTTACTCGTTAGGGAATCAAGAGACCCAGTACTTC	TRBV6-5	TRBJ2-5	.	.